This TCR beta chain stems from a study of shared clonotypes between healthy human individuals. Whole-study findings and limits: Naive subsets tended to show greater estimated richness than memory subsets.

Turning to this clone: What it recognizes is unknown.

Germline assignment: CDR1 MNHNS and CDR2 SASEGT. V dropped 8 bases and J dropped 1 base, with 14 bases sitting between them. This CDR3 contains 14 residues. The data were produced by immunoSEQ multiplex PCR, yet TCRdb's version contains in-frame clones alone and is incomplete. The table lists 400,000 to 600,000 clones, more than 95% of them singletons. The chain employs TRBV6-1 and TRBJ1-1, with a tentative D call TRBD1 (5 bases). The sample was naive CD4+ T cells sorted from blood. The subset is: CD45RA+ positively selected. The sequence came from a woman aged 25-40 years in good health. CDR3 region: CASLETEANTEAFF. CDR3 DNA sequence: TGTGCCAGCCTTGAGACAGAGGCGAACACTGAAGCTTTCTTT.